This T cell receptor beta chain was identified in a study of vaccination effects on CD4 cells after COVID-19 (dated by TCRdb to between 2021 and 2024). About the investigation overall: The ViraFEST assay stimulated PBMC with viral peptide pools and then used TCR sequencing to identify antigen-specific CD4+ T cell clonotypes by expansion. The Oncomine TCR Beta short-read assay on an Illumina iSeq 100 was used to sequence cultures from other donors in the study. A few million PBMC per well were cultured in IMDM with approximately 5% human AB serum, 10 IU/ml IL-2 and gentamicin, plus 10 ug/ml peptides. Participants received two doses of either the BNT162b2 or the mRNA-1273 mRNA SARS-CoV-2 vaccine. Altogether, some 10 COVID-19 convalescent patients and a handful of SARS-CoV-2-naive healthy vaccine recipients made up the full study. The study compared SARS-CoV-2 spike-specific CD4+ TCR repertoires before and after mRNA vaccination in COVID-19 convalescent patients and infection-naive vaccine recipients.

Libraries were built with the immunoSEQ multiplex PCR assay. DNA from the cultured, isolated CD4+ T cells was subjected to TCR beta CDR3 sequencing. Per the source publication's procedure: Non-productive TCR sequences were removed and reads were trimmed to the CDR3 region, keeping CDR3s of at least 7 amino acids. Antigen-specific clonotypes were identified using the MANAFEST web app by comparison of expansion in peptide wells against reference cultures. To be called positive, a clone needed expansion at FDR<0.05 compared with the reference and with all other wells, an odds ratio greater than 5, and a frequency greater than 0.1% in two replicate wells. A clonotype was called cross-reactive if it was significantly expanded both in SARS-CoV-2 spike wells and in at least one common cold coronavirus spike condition. CDR3 similarity was assessed by Levenshtein distance with the stringdist R package, and unrooted trees were built with ape in R 3.6.1. TCRdb mirrors the immuneACCESS table, restricted to in-frame sequences. Some clones are absent from its copies; in checked studies, under half trace to an unresolved V gene, and the reason for the others is unknown. V, J and clone size reflect that table, while D and trimming were determined from the DNA. This sample holds under 50,000 clones; more than 65% were observed only once. The ten largest clones add up to roughly 5.5% of the sample.

Notes on this clone: This clone's antigen is unknown. Base qualities are not at hand, and no much larger clone is one base apart.

Germline trimming: 3 bases from V, 1 base from J; junction bases outside gene matches: 5. Reading from cysteine to phenylalanine, the CDR3 counts 16 amino acids. Solely the CDR3 DNA is kept, with 48 bases framed from the first base. CDR1 is given as LGHDT and CDR2 as YNNKEL, both from the germline V gene (reference sequence). Study-level results and caveats: Both infection-induced and vaccine-induced clones contracted markedly at late post-vaccination timepoints, which is consistent with waning T cell responses. Limitations of the study were the small number of convalescent patients and the absence of early post-infection timepoints. In healthy vaccine recipients, vaccine-induced clones were almost all SARS-CoV-2 mono-reactive, with only 1 of 255 being cross-reactive with common cold coronaviruses.

After approximately 11 days of culture, CD4+ T cells were isolated with the EasySep CD4+ T cell isolation kit. The absence of prior SARS-CoV-2 infection in healthy vaccine recipients was confirmed by negative nucleocapsid antibodies before and after vaccination. Half of the culture medium was replaced with fresh IL-2-containing medium on days 3 and 7. Unless noted otherwise, every peptide stimulation condition was grown in triplicate wells. Using Ficoll-Paque Plus gradient centrifugation, PBMC were separated from whole blood and then either used fresh or cryopreserved at -140C. Genomic DNA was extracted from cultured CD4+ T cells with the QIAamp micro DNA kit.

The V gene is TRBV3-1 (or the pseudogene TRBV3-2) and the J gene is TRBJ2-5, with 10 middle bases fitting TRBD2. Sequenced here: CD4+ T cells from PBMCs cultured without peptide, sampled before COVID-19 vaccination. This TCR was sampled from a human donor who received a COVID-19 vaccine. For the CDR3, the sequence is CASSHGAGGSQETQYF. The bases read TGTGCCAGCAGCCATGGAGCGGGAGGGTCCCAAGAGACCCAGTACTTC.